These T cell receptor beta chains were read from a single sample in a study of T cells in localized non-small cell lung cancer. Sequencing used immunoSEQ multiplex PCR; TCRdb keeps in-frame clones, though not all of them. Among about 26,000 clones listed, 82% were seen once. Sequenced here: peripheral blood, sampled before any cancer treatment. The receptor set was obtained from a woman aged 40-70 years with stage I lung adenocarcinoma. CDR3s include the opening cysteine and the closing phenylalanine or tryptophan. Each record gives: V gene, D gene, clone size, J gene, CDR3 DNA, CDR3 protein. D genes are given only for firm matches. Rows may omit the clone size; those that give it use once, few, many or a size class.

v_call: TRBV10-3
d_call: TRBD2
clone_size: NA
j_call: TRBJ2-3
cdr3_nt: TGTGCCATCAGCAGAGCGGGGGGCACAGATACGCAGTATTTT
cdr3_aa: CAISRAGGTDTQYF

v_call: TRBV7-2
d_call: TRBD1
clone_size: NA
j_call: TRBJ2-7
cdr3_nt: TGTGCCAGCAGCTCCGGAAGGGGGCGCCCCTACGAGCAGTACTTC
cdr3_aa: CASSSGRGRPYEQYF

v_call: TRBV6-5
d_call: NA
clone_size: NA
j_call: TRBJ2-1
cdr3_nt: TGTGCCAGCAGTTACGGGGGCCACAAGTTCTTC
cdr3_aa: CASSYGGHKFF

v_call: TRBV9
d_call: NA
clone_size: NA
j_call: TRBJ1-2
cdr3_nt: TGTGCCAGCACTGGCGGGACGGATGGCTACACCTTC
cdr3_aa: CASTGGTDGYTF

v_call: TRBV10-3
d_call: NA
clone_size: NA
j_call: TRBJ1-3
cdr3_nt: TGTGCCATCAGACCTCCGGGACAAAGGGGAAACACCATATATTTT
cdr3_aa: CAIRPPGQRGNTIYF

v_call: TRBV7-7
d_call: NA
clone_size: once
j_call: TRBJ2-7
cdr3_nt: TGTGCCAGCAGCATCGTCCGCGGGGCCGGATACGAGCAGTACTTC
cdr3_aa: CASSIVRGAGYEQYF

v_call: TRBV6-5
d_call: TRBD1
clone_size: NA
j_call: TRBJ1-1
cdr3_nt: TGTGCCAGCAGCAGGACAGGGGGAATGGCTGAAGCTTTCTTT
cdr3_aa: CASSRTGGMAEAFF

v_call: TRBV30
d_call: TRBD1
clone_size: NA
j_call: TRBJ1-6
cdr3_nt: TGTGCCTGGAGTTCGGACAGGGGCAATTCACCCCTCCACTTT
cdr3_aa: CAWSSDRGNSPLHF

v_call: TRBV5-1
d_call: NA
clone_size: once
j_call: TRBJ2-7
cdr3_nt: TGCGCCACCTCTGAGGGTGGGCCTAGCGAGCAGTACTTC
cdr3_aa: CATSEGGPSEQYF

v_call: TRBV5-1
d_call: TRBD1
clone_size: NA
j_call: TRBJ1-6
cdr3_nt: TGCGCCAGCAGCTTGACCGGACAGGATAATTCACCCCTCCACTTT
cdr3_aa: CASSLTGQDNSPLHF

v_call: TRBV6-5
d_call: TRBD2
clone_size: NA
j_call: TRBJ2-1
cdr3_nt: TGTGCCAGCAGTTACTTGAGCGGGGGGGCGTGGGATGAGCAGTTCTTC
cdr3_aa: CASSYLSGGAWDEQFF

v_call: TRBV5-8
d_call: NA
clone_size: NA
j_call: TRBJ2-5
cdr3_nt: TGTGCCAGCAGCTCTAACGTAGCGGTGAAAGGGGAGACCCAGTACTTC
cdr3_aa: CASSSNVAVKGETQYF

v_call: TRBV5-8
d_call: NA
clone_size: NA
j_call: TRBJ1-3
cdr3_nt: TGTGCCAGCAGCTTCCCGGTCCGCTCTGGAAACACCATATATTTT
cdr3_aa: CASSFPVRSGNTIYF

v_call: TRBV5-6
d_call: NA
clone_size: NA
j_call: TRBJ2-5
cdr3_nt: TGTGCCAGCAGCCTCCCGGGCGGAGGGATGAGGGGTGGGACCCAGTACTTC
cdr3_aa: CASSLPGGGMRGGTQYF

v_call: TRBV27
d_call: NA
clone_size: NA
j_call: TRBJ2-2
cdr3_nt: TGTGCCAGCAGTTTACAGGGGAGGGCCGGGGAGCTGTTTTTT
cdr3_aa: CASSLQGRAGELFF

v_call: TRBV18
d_call: NA
clone_size: NA
j_call: TRBJ1-2
cdr3_nt: TGTGCCAGCTCACTAAATACAGGGAACTCTGGAGATGGCTACACCTTC
cdr3_aa: CASSLNTGNSGDGYTF

v_call: TRBV6-6
d_call: NA
clone_size: NA
j_call: TRBJ1-1
cdr3_nt: TGTGCCAGCAGGGCCGGGAGAAACACTGAAGCTTTCTTT
cdr3_aa: CASRAGRNTEAFF

v_call: TRBV30
d_call: TRBD2
clone_size: NA
j_call: TRBJ2-1
cdr3_nt: TGTGCCTGGAGTTGGCGGGGGGACCACGAGCAGTTCTTC
cdr3_aa: CAWSWRGDHEQFF

v_call: TRBV27
d_call: TRBD1
clone_size: few
j_call: TRBJ1-2
cdr3_nt: TGTGCCAGCGGCCGTAATTTACACCAGGGGGACTATGGCTACACCTTC
cdr3_aa: CASGRNLHQGDYGYTF

v_call: TRBV11-3
d_call: NA
clone_size: NA
j_call: TRBJ1-2
cdr3_nt: TGTGCCAGCAGCTTAGAGGGTCGCCGGGGGGACTATGGCTACACCTTC
cdr3_aa: CASSLEGRRGDYGYTF

v_call: TRBV28
d_call: NA
clone_size: NA
j_call: TRBJ1-3
cdr3_nt: TGTGCCAGCAGTCCGTATTCTGGAAACACCATATATTTT
cdr3_aa: CASSPYSGNTIYF

v_call: TRBV6-1
d_call: TRBD1
clone_size: NA
j_call: TRBJ1-2
cdr3_nt: TGTGCCAGCACCCAGGACAGGGTGAATGGCTACACCTTC
cdr3_aa: CASTQDRVNGYTF

v_call: TRBV5-1
d_call: NA
clone_size: once
j_call: TRBJ1-3
cdr3_nt: TGCGCCAGCAGCTTACAGAGTGTCCTTCCTGGAAACACCATATATTTT
cdr3_aa: CASSLQSVLPGNTIYF

v_call: TRBV2
d_call: NA
clone_size: NA
j_call: TRBJ1-4
cdr3_nt: TGTGCCAGCAGAGCGCGATCCTCGGTGGCTAATGAAAAACTGTTTTTT
cdr3_aa: CASRARSSVANEKLFF

v_call: TRBV2
d_call: NA
clone_size: NA
j_call: TRBJ1-3
cdr3_nt: TGTGCCAGCAGCCGTCAGGGATCCTCTGGAAACACCATATATTTT
cdr3_aa: CASSRQGSSGNTIYF

v_call: TRBV6-5
d_call: NA
clone_size: NA
j_call: TRBJ2-5
cdr3_nt: TGTGCCAGCAGTCCCCTCATGGTCGGGGAGACCCAGTACTTC
cdr3_aa: CASSPLMVGETQYF

v_call: TRBV11-2
d_call: NA
clone_size: NA
j_call: TRBJ1-1
cdr3_nt: TGTGCCAGCAGCTTAGAGCCGGGCATGAACACTGAAGCTTTCTTT
cdr3_aa: CASSLEPGMNTEAFF

v_call: TRBV2
d_call: NA
clone_size: NA
j_call: TRBJ2-1
cdr3_nt: TGTGCCAGCAAACAAACCGGGCCCGGGGGGTTCTTC
cdr3_aa: CASKQTGPGGFF

v_call: TRBV21-1
d_call: NA
clone_size: NA
j_call: TRBJ1-5
cdr3_nt: TGTGCCAGCAGCACTACAGGGGGCGTATTAGGCAATCAGCCCCAGCATTTT
cdr3_aa: CASSTTGGVLGNQPQHF

v_call: TRBV10-3
d_call: NA
clone_size: NA
j_call: TRBJ2-7
cdr3_nt: TGTGCCATCAGTGAGGGGGCCGAGCAGTACTTC
cdr3_aa: CAISEGAEQYF

v_call: TRBV19
d_call: NA
clone_size: NA
j_call: TRBJ1-6
cdr3_nt: TGTGCCAGTAGTGCCACCGCTCGGGATTCACCCCTCCACTTT
cdr3_aa: CASSATARDSPLHF

v_call: TRBV11-2
d_call: TRBD2
clone_size: NA
j_call: TRBJ2-2
cdr3_nt: TGTGCCGCCGGAGGACTAGCGGGGGTGAACACCGGGGAGCTGTTTTTT
cdr3_aa: CAAGGLAGVNTGELFF

v_call: TRBV7-9
d_call: NA
clone_size: NA
j_call: TRBJ2-7
cdr3_nt: TGTGCCAGCAGCTTATTTCCTAGCTCCTACGAGCAGTACTTC
cdr3_aa: CASSLFPSSYEQYF

v_call: TRBV7-2
d_call: TRBD2
clone_size: NA
j_call: TRBJ2-3
cdr3_nt: TGTGCCAGCAGCTTAGAGGCTAGCGGGGGCTCCACAGATACGCAGTATTTT
cdr3_aa: CASSLEASGGSTDTQYF

v_call: TRBV11-2
d_call: TRBD1
clone_size: NA
j_call: TRBJ1-6
cdr3_nt: TGTGCCAGCAGCTTTCAAACAGGGGTTAATTCACCCCTCCACTTT
cdr3_aa: CASSFQTGVNSPLHF

v_call: TRBV7-8
d_call: TRBD1
clone_size: NA
j_call: TRBJ2-2
cdr3_nt: TGTGCCAGCAACCCAGGGGGCCCCACCGGGGAGCTGTTTTTT
cdr3_aa: CASNPGGPTGELFF

v_call: TRBV2
d_call: TRBD1
clone_size: NA
j_call: TRBJ1-2
cdr3_nt: TGTGCCAGCAGTGAAGAGACAGGGACGGTTCATGGCTACACCTTC
cdr3_aa: CASSEETGTVHGYTF

v_call: TRBV6-1
d_call: TRBD1
clone_size: NA
j_call: TRBJ1-1
cdr3_nt: TGTGCCAGCACCCCAGGGGGATTCGGCACTGAAGCTTTCTTT
cdr3_aa: CASTPGGFGTEAFF

v_call: TRBV19
d_call: NA
clone_size: NA
j_call: TRBJ2-7
cdr3_nt: TGTGCCAGTAGTATAGCGTTGGGTTCCTACGAGCAGTACTTC
cdr3_aa: CASSIALGSYEQYF

v_call: TRBV11-2
d_call: NA
clone_size: NA
j_call: TRBJ2-1
cdr3_nt: TGTGCCAGCAGCTTAACGGGGTTTTTTACCTACAATGAGCAGTTCTTC
cdr3_aa: CASSLTGFFTYNEQFF

v_call: TRBV4-1
d_call: NA
clone_size: NA
j_call: TRBJ1-5
cdr3_nt: TGCGCCAGCAGCCCCCTACCCCGGCTCTATAGCAATCAGCCCCAGCATTTT
cdr3_aa: CASSPLPRLYSNQPQHF

v_call: TRBV7-2
d_call: NA
clone_size: medium-sized
j_call: TRBJ1-5
cdr3_nt: TGTGCCAGCAGCTTAGGAGGGGGGGCCCATCAGCCCCAGCATTTT
cdr3_aa: CASSLGGGAHQPQHF

v_call: TRBV4-2
d_call: TRBD1
clone_size: NA
j_call: TRBJ1-2
cdr3_nt: TGTGCCAGCAGCCAAGTAGGACAGGGGTTCGATGGCTACACCTTC
cdr3_aa: CASSQVGQGFDGYTF

v_call: TRBV7-9
d_call: NA
clone_size: NA
j_call: TRBJ2-7
cdr3_nt: TGTGCCAGCAGCTGGCTTGGGGGGGAGCAGTACTTC
cdr3_aa: CASSWLGGEQYF

v_call: TRBV5-6
d_call: TRBD1
clone_size: NA
j_call: TRBJ2-7
cdr3_nt: TGTGCCAGCAGCTTGTCGGGACAGGGGTATAACGAGCAGTACTTC
cdr3_aa: CASSLSGQGYNEQYF

v_call: TRBV10-3
d_call: TRBD1
clone_size: NA
j_call: TRBJ1-5
cdr3_nt: TGTGCCATCAGCAAGGACAGGGGTGGGGATCAGCCCCAGCATTTT
cdr3_aa: CAISKDRGGDQPQHF

v_call: TRBV27
d_call: TRBD1
clone_size: NA
j_call: TRBJ1-5
cdr3_nt: TGTGCCAGCTTCAGGGGGGGGCAAAATCCTTATAGCAATCAGCCCCAGCATTTT
cdr3_aa: CASFRGGQNPYSNQPQHF

v_call: TRBV6-5
d_call: TRBD1
clone_size: NA
j_call: TRBJ2-5
cdr3_nt: TGTGCCAGCAGTTACTCGGACAGGGGGCTAGGGGAGACCCAGTACTTC
cdr3_aa: CASSYSDRGLGETQYF

v_call: TRBV29-1
d_call: NA
clone_size: NA
j_call: TRBJ1-1
cdr3_nt: TGCAGCGTTGAGTCCCCGGGGGAGACTGAAGCTTTCTTT
cdr3_aa: CSVESPGETEAFF

v_call: TRBV14
d_call: NA
clone_size: NA
j_call: TRBJ2-1
cdr3_nt: TGTGCCAGCAGCCTTACGGGTCAGAGCTCCTACAATGAGCAGTTCTTC
cdr3_aa: CASSLTGQSSYNEQFF

v_call: TRBV2
d_call: TRBD1
clone_size: NA
j_call: TRBJ1-2
cdr3_nt: TGTGCCAGCGGGGGACAGGGGCAGTCCATCGATAATAACTATGGCTACACCTTC
cdr3_aa: CASGGQGQSIDNNYGYTF

v_call: TRBV5-6
d_call: NA
clone_size: once
j_call: TRBJ1-1
cdr3_nt: TGTGCCAGCAGCCCTAGAAGGGGATCCACTGAAGCTTTCTTT
cdr3_aa: CASSPRRGSTEAFF

v_call: TRBV30
d_call: NA
clone_size: NA
j_call: TRBJ1-3
cdr3_nt: TGTGCCTGGAGGTCTGTCTCTGGAAACACCATATATTTT
cdr3_aa: CAWRSVSGNTIYF

v_call: TRBV5-5
d_call: TRBD1
clone_size: NA
j_call: TRBJ2-7
cdr3_nt: TGTGCCAGCAGCTTGGGGTGGACAGGGTCGAGGGAGCAGTACTTC
cdr3_aa: CASSLGWTGSREQYF

v_call: TRBV5-1
d_call: TRBD1
clone_size: few
j_call: TRBJ1-3
cdr3_nt: TGCGCCAGCAGCCCGGGACAGGTTCAACCCATATATTTT
cdr3_aa: CASSPGQVQPIYF